This TCR beta chain was identified during a study of beta chain features in type 1 diabetes. All of the isolated RNA was reverse transcribed, so expressed TCRB transcripts were sequenced. The average read count of naive, central memory and regulatory T cell samples was some 3.5 million. The protocol was immunoSEQ multiplex PCR, while the TCRdb copy is restricted to in-frame clones and leaves out a portion. The table records some 140,000 clones, 7.5% to 9.5% of them present only once. Based on CD45RO/CCR7/CD25/CD127/CD95/CD27, CD4+ regulatory, stem cell-like memory, naive and central memory cells were sorted. A single count supports this clone. Its antigen is still unknown. Germline V lookup: CDR1 SGHAT, CDR2 FQDESV (reference sequence). Trimming removed 5 bases from V and 1 base from J, with 8 bases in between. CDR3 length equals 13 residues. The study, taken as a whole, reports: cDNA-based reads could over-represent cells with high TCR expression. Shorter TCRB CDR3s, moderately but significantly so, were found in Type 1 diabetes patients in all four CD4+ subsets. More deletions and fewer insertions at VDJ junctions were seen in type 1 diabetes patients.

This sequence was found in a young man with type 1 diabetes. The rearrangement joins TRBV11-1 to TRBJ1-1, with no clear D. Input material: central memory CD4+ T cells from blood. CDR3 sequence reads: CASSRQENTEAFF. CDR3 coding DNA: TGTGCCAGCAGCCGTCAGGAGAACACTGAAGCTTTCTTT.